This T cell receptor (beta chain) was captured in a study of blood T cells in healthy people across ages. Overall study: For every two T cells, template switching captured about one barcoded beta molecule.

This clonotype was seen more than once but under ten times. Using a J-beta primer mix together with a sample-barcoded 5' primer, a second PCR was run for about 6 to 11 cycles. Each cDNA was tagged by a template-switch adaptor containing 12 random nucleotides. TCRdb analysed the 5' RACE reads with MiXCR anew, one entry per CDR3 protein. This table holds around 1,500,000 distinct CDR3 sequences, approximately 30% found once. V lost 0 bases, J lost 8 bases, and 11 bases lay in between. Per the germline V gene, CDR1 is SGHTA and CDR2 is FQGNSA. The CDR3 has 14 amino acids. The source of this sequence is a woman aged 25 to 39 in good health. The rearrangement uses TRBV7-2 and TRBJ2-1; no reliable D call. Material for sequencing was blood. As DNA, the CDR3 is TGTGCCAGCAGCTTAGCGGCTGCAAGCTATGAGCAGTTCTTC. This codes for CASSLAAASYEQFF.